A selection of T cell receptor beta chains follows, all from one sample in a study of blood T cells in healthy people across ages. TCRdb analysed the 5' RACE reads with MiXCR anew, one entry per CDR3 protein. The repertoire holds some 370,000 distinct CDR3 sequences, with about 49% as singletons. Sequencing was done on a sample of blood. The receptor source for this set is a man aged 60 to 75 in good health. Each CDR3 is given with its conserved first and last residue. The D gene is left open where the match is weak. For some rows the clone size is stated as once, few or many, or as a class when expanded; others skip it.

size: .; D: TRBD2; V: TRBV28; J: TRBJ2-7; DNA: TGTGCCAGCAGTTTCGGCGGGAGGGCCTTCTGCGAGCAGTACTTC; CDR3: CASSFGGRAFCEQYF
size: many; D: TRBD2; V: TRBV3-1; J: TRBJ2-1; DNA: TGTGCCAGCAGCCAAGGAACGCGGGGGGGCATAGAGCAGTTCTTC; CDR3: CASSQGTRGGIEQFF
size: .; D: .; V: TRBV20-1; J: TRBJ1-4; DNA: TGCAGTGCTAGAGATTTGGTCAGGAGTAATGAAAAACTGTTTTTT; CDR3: CSARDLVRSNEKLFF
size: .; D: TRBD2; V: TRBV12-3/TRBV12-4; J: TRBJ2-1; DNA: TGTGCCAGCAGTTCGCAAGGTGAGCGGGGTTACAATGAGCAGTTCTTC; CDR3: CASSSQGERGYNEQFF
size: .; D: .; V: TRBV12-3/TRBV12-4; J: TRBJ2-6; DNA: TGTGCCAGCAGTCTTACAGGAAGGGCCAACGTCCTGACTTTC; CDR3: CASSLTGRANVLTF
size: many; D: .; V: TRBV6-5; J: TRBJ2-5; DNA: TGTGCCAGTTACTCCTCCCAGGGGAAAGGGACCCAGTACTTC; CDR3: CASYSSQGKGTQYF
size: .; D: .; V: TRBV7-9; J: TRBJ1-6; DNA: TGTGCCAGCAGCTTAGTGGGGTCTATTTCACCCCTCCACTTT; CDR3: CASSLVGSISPLHF
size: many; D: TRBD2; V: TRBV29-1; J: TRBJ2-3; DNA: TGCAGCGTTGAGGGGGGGATCTCAGATACGCAGTATTTT; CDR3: CSVEGGISDTQYF
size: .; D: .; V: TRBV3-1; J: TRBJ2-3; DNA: TGTGCCAGCAGCCAGGGGCCAACTAGCACAGATACGCAGTATTTT; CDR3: CASSQGPTSTDTQYF
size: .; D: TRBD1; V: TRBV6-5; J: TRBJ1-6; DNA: TGTGCCAGCACCAAGGGACAGTTAAATTCACCCCTCCACTTT; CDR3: CASTKGQLNSPLHF
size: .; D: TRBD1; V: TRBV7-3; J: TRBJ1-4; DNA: TGTGCCAGCAGCAAAAACAGGGGTGAAAAACTGTTTTTT; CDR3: CASSKNRGEKLFF
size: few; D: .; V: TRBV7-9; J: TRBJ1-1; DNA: TGTGCCAGCAGCTTAGTCCGGACGAACACTGAAGCTTTCTTT; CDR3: CASSLVRTNTEAFF
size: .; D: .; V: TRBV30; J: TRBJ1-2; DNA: TGTGCCTGGCGGGACAAAAGACCACAGGGCTACACCTTC; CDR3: CAWRDKRPQGYTF
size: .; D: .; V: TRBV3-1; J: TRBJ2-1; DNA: TGTGCCAGCCGCCAAGATCGGTTTAGTTACAGAGGTGAGCAGTTCTTC; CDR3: CASRQDRFSYRGEQFF
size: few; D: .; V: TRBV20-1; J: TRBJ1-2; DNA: TGCAGTGCCCCCATAGGGACGGCCAACTATGGCTACACCTTC; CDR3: CSAPIGTANYGYTF
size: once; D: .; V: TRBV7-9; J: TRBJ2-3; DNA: TGTGCCAGCAGCTTCCAGGGGCGCACAGATACGCAGTATTTT; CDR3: CASSFQGRTDTQYF
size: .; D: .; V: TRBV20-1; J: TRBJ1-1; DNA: TGCAGTGCTAGACAGGACTGGGAATTATACACTGAAGCTTTCTTT; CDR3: CSARQDWELYTEAFF
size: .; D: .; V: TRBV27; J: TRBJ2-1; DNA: TGTGCCAGCAGTTTTAGCAGGGGGGGCAATGAGCAGTTCTTC; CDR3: CASSFSRGGNEQFF
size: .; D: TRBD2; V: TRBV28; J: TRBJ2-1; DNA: TGTGCCAGCAGTCCGCAACTAGCGGGGAAGTACAATGAGCAGTTCTTC; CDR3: CASSPQLAGKYNEQFF
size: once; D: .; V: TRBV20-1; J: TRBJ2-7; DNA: TGCAGTGCTAGAGACAGGGACCGATACTCCTACGAGCAGTACTTC; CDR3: CSARDRDRYSYEQYF
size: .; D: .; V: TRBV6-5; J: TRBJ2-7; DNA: TGTGTCAGCAGCCTCGGGGTCGGCGAGCAGTACTTC; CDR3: CVSSLGVGEQYF
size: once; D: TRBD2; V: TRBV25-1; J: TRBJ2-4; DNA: TGTGCCAGCAGTGAATACAGGGCAGCCGGGACTAGCGGCAAAAACATTCAGTACTTC; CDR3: CASSEYRAAGTSGKNIQYF
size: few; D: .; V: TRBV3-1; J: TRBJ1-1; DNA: TGTGCCAGCAGCCGAACACCGAACACTGAAGCTTTCTTT; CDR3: CASSRTPNTEAFF